What follows is one TCR beta chain and its context. It was with 60 Vbeta and 13 Jbeta primers that the PCR ran. Here immunoSEQ multiplex PCR was the method, and the copy in TCRdb shows in-frame clones only, minus some. The sample lists 120,000 or so clones; about 80% were seen once. CDR3 size: 13 residues. Trimming removed 6 bases from V and 4 bases from J, with 13 bases in between. Germline V gene sequence: CDR1 SGHTA, CDR2 FQGNSA. The sample comes from a study of cytomegalovirus exposure and HLA in healthy donors. The sequenced sample consisted of PBMCs. The V call is TRBV7-2, the J call TRBJ2-7; D gene ambiguous. This receptor was obtained from a young man in good health and CMV-seropositive. As DNA, the CDR3 is TGTGCCAGCAGACAAGAGGCAGTTTACGAGCAGTACTTC. Protein sequence: CASRQEAVYEQYF.